This entry is about one T cell receptor (beta chain). The data were taken from a study of shared clonotypes between healthy human individuals. Libraries were prepared by immunoSEQ multiplex PCR; TCRdb keeps only in-frame clonotypes and omits some of them. The sample consists of more than 2 million clones, around 96% of them appearing once. Naive CD8 cells lacked CD45RO and underwent positive selection for CCR7, leaving out terminally differentiated effector memory CD45RA+ cells. Germline assignment: CDR1 ENHRY and CDR2 SYGVKD. The CDR3 length is 18 residues. The V segment lost 0 bases and the J segment 1 base; nucleotides outside the gene matches: 10.

The J gene is TRBJ2-5, the V gene TRBV10-3; 8 nucleotides line up with TRBD2. This TCR was recovered from a man younger than 35 in good health. Sequenced sample: naive CD8+ T cells sorted from blood. CDR3 loop: CAISESGGVAGPQETQYF. CDR3 nucleotide sequence: TGTGCCATCAGTGAGTCGGGTGGGGTAGCGGGACCCCAAGAGACCCAGTACTTC.